The source of this T cell receptor beta chain is a study of monozygotic twins with cystic fibrosis. On this clone itself: The antigen is unknown.

General observations from the study: Co-twins had the most similar V usage for 13 of 16 pairs, J for 8.

The CDR3 is made up of 14 amino acids. Between the trimmed V and J ends, which lost 0 bases and 4 bases, there was a span of 10 bases. The germline CDR1 and CDR2 sequences are SGHDT and YYEEEE. Clones were read by immunoSEQ multiplex PCR, and TCRdb kept only the in-frame ones, dropping some. The data show about 36,000 clones, over 75% seen once. The clonotype comes from a girl under 10 years old with cystic fibrosis. The V call is TRBV5-6, the J call TRBJ1-2; weak D call: TRBD1 (6 bases). The sequencing input was blood. For the CDR3, the DNA is TGTGCCAGCAGCTTGGACAGGGAGTTCTATGGCTACACCTTC. It translates to CASSLDREFYGYTF.